These 26 T cell receptor beta chains were all obtained from the same sample, sequenced in a study of Ad26.COV2.S vaccination and SARS-CoV-2 variants. The treatment here: 15 to 20 received Ad26.COV2.S at low or high dose, single or two shots; roughly five received placebo; per-sample allocation not given. Collection of samples fell on day 63 after the first vaccine or placebo injection. Only in-frame clones appear in the TCRdb table, and some are missing; sequencing was by immunoSEQ multiplex PCR. The repertoire holds fewer than 400,000 clones, about 85% seen once, with roughly 3.5% in the top ten. This specimen was peripheral blood, taken in a trial of Ad26.COV2.S vaccine versus placebo. The receptors here all came from a person aged 18-65 years who received the Ad26.COV2.S COVID-19 vaccine or a placebo.

In DNA, the CDR3 is TGTGCCAGCAGCTTGCACAGGGGGGGCGGTGAAAAACTGTTTTTT. Protein: CASSLHRGGGEKLFF. The chain carries TRBV13 and TRBJ1-4, with 8 bases matching TRBD1. CDR1 is PRHDT, CDR2 FYEKMQ, per germline (reference sequence). The J segment lost 7 bases and the V segment lost 3 bases, leaving 7 bases of the junction unmatched. CDR3 length: 15 amino acids.

The chain employs TRBV7-9 and TRBJ1-2, with D unclear. The CDR3 runs 15 residues. Germline CDR1 is SEHNR and CDR2 is FQNEAQ (reference sequence). V shed 5 bases and J shed 7 bases, with 20 bases lying between them. CDR3 residues: CASSPLLARVGGYTF. Here the CDR3 DNA reads TGTGCCAGCAGCCCTCTTTTGGCCCGGGTTGGTGGCTACACCTTC.

The rearrangement uses TRBV5-4 and TRBJ1-4, with D uncertain. There are 14 residues in the CDR3. Germline V lookup: CDR1 SGHNT, CDR2 YYREEE (reference sequence). Trimming took 0 bases from V and 8 from J, leaving 11 bases between them. CDR3: CASSLAGDQEKLFF. In nucleotides, the CDR3 is TGTGCCAGCAGCTTGGCAGGAGATCAGGAAAAACTGTTTTTT.

The chain links TRBV19 to TRBJ2-2, with D hard to call. Germline assignment: CDR1 LNHDA and CDR2 SQIVND (reference sequence). V was clipped by 3 bases and J by 5 bases, with 7 bases between them. CDR3 size: 13 residues. CDR3 nucleotides: TGTGCCAGTAGTATGTCACAGACCGGGGAGCTGTTTTTT. It encodes CASSMSQTGELFF.

This clone was observed a handful of times. The gene calls are TRBV7-2 and TRBJ2-2; possibly TRBD2 for D (5 bases). Germline values: CDR1 SGHTA, CDR2 FQGNSA. This CDR3 is built from 14 residues. Between the trimmed V and J ends, which lost 5 bases and 3 bases, there was a span of 10 bases. DNA for the CDR3: TGTGCCAGCAGCCAAGGACTGTACACCGGGGAGCTGTTTTTT. As protein: CASSQGLYTGELFF.

The chain recombines TRBV10-3 with TRBJ1-3; tentatively, D is TRBD1 (5 bases). This CDR3 contains 13 residues. Deletions cut 4 bases from V and 4 bases from J, with 8 bases between. CDR1 and CDR2 from the germline V gene are ENHRY and SYGVKD. This chain's CDR3 is CAISGAGGNTIYF. The DNA for the CDR3 is TGTGCCATCAGTGGCGCAGGGGGAAACACCATATATTTT.

The chain is built from TRBV7-2 and TRBJ2-2; TRBD1 aligns across 9 bases. This CDR3 region has 16 residues. CDR1 and CDR2 from the germline V gene are SGHTA and FQGNSA. V lost 5 bases and J lost 5; bases outside the gene matches: 9. The CDR3 sequence: CASSPKQGARTGELFF. DNA of the CDR3: TGTGCCAGCAGCCCTAAACAGGGGGCGCGAACCGGGGAGCTGTTTTTT.

In its sample, this clone was seen once. The chain joins TRBV6-1 to TRBJ1-2; D gene uncertain. V was pared by 5 bases and J by 4 bases, with 11 bases between. Germline V gene lookup returns CDR1 MNHNS and CDR2 SASEGT. There are 13 residues in the CDR3. In DNA form, the CDR3 reads TGTGCCAGCAGTTCTCAGGAACTCTATGGCTACACCTTC. It yields the protein CASSSQELYGYTF.

This clone was detected only a few times. This chain joins TRBV5-6 and TRBJ1-2; 8 bases are shared with TRBD1. The CDR3 has 15 amino acids. V shed 1 base and J 4 bases; nucleotides not matched to a gene: 6. Germline V gives CDR1 SGHDT, CDR2 YYEEEE. This chain's CDR3 is CASSLQAGGVYGYTF. The CDR3, as DNA: TGTGCCAGCAGCTTGCAGGCAGGGGGCGTCTATGGCTACACCTTC. Complete variable domain (other parts from reference TRBV5-6 and TRBJ1-2): DAGVTQSPTHLIKTRGQQVTLRCSPKSGHDTVSWYQQALGQGPQFIFQYYEEEERQRGNFPDRFSGHQFPNYSSELNVNALLLGDSALYLCASSLQAGGVYGYTFGSGTRLTVV.

The chain combines TRBV4-1 with TRBJ2-5; the D call may be TRBD1 or TRBD2 (6 bases each). The germline V gene encodes CDR1 MGHRA and CDR2 YSYEKL. V was clipped by 5 bases and J by 5 bases, with 15 bases between them. The CDR3 has 14 residues. The CDR3 nucleotides read TGCGCCAGCAGCACAGCTTGGGGGGCGGAGACCCAGTACTTC. Protein sequence: CASSTAWGAETQYF.

The chain employs TRBV19 and TRBJ1-4; no definite D call. Germline-derived CDR1 and CDR2 are LNHDA and SQIVND (reference sequence). V was cut by 5 bases and J by 2 bases, with 6 bases left in between. The CDR3 is 13 amino acids. The CDR3 DNA sequence: TGTGCCAGTAGTTCGGCTACTAATGAAAAACTGTTTTTT. Translated, it gives CASSSATNEKLFF.

The chain combines TRBV5-1 with TRBJ2-5; 7 nucleotides match TRBD2. V dropped 2 bases and J dropped 4; count of bases not matched to a gene: 17. The CDR3 runs 18 residues. The germline V gene encodes CDR1 SGHRS and CDR2 YFSETQ. The CDR3 sequence is CASSFMGRSGVGIETQYF. CDR3 DNA sequence: TGCGCCAGCAGCTTCATGGGAAGGAGCGGGGTAGGGATAGAGACCCAGTACTTC.

This chain joins TRBV5-1 and TRBJ1-3; weak D call: TRBD1 (6 bases). Deletions cut 2 bases from V and 3 bases from J, with 9 bases between. Germline V lookup: CDR1 SGHRS, CDR2 YFSETQ. This CDR3 comprises 14 residues. The CDR3 is CASSLTGIGNTIYF. The CDR3 coding sequence is TGCGCCAGCAGCTTAACAGGGATTGGAAACACCATATATTTT.

This CDR3 is CASSPGLPSGDYGYTF. CDR3 coding DNA: TGTGCCAGCAGCCCAGGGCTACCGAGTGGGGACTATGGCTACACCTTC. J is TRBJ1-2 and V is TRBV5-4, with D maybe TRBD1 (5 bases). CDR1 and CDR2 from the germline V gene are SGHNT and YYREEE (reference sequence). Trimming shortened V by 4 bases and J by 3 bases, and 19 bases separated the two germline ends. The CDR3 consists of 16 residues.

This rearrangement joins TRBV7-2 to TRBJ1-1; D gene ambiguous. The CDR3 sequence is 14 residues long. Germline V gene sequence: CDR1 SGHTA, CDR2 FQGNSA. The ends were cut back, 5 bases at V and 7 bases at J, with 17 bases in the middle. CDR3 DNA: TGTGCCAGCAGCCCGGACGTAGCGATAAGTGAAGCTTTCTTT. Its protein product is CASSPDVAISEAFF. Drawing the rest from reference TRBV7-2 and TRBJ1-1, the complete variable domain is GAGVSQSPSNKVTEKGKDVELRCDPISGHTALYWYRQSLGQGLEFLIYFQGNSAPDKSGLPSDRFSAERTGGSVSTLTIQRTQQEDSAVYLCASSPDVAISEAFFGQGTRLTVV.

The chain is built from TRBV6-5 and TRBJ1-1, with D possibly TRBD1 on 6 matching bases. The CDR3 is 14 amino acids. Trimming pared 6 bases from V and 0 bases from J, leaving 11 bases between. CDR1 is MNHEY, CDR2 SVGAGI, per germline. CDR3 in DNA: TGTGCCAGCAGGGAGACAGGACTGAACACTGAAGCTTTCTTT. This encodes CASRETGLNTEAFF.

V usage is TRBV19 and J usage is TRBJ1-2; D is possibly TRBD1 (6 bases). Germline V gene lookup returns CDR1 LNHDA and CDR2 SQIVND (reference sequence). V shed 5 bases and J shed 1 base, with 14 bases lying between them. The CDR3 spans 15 residues. CDR3 bases: TGTGCCAGTAGTCCCCGGACAGCTTTTAACTATGGCTACACCTTC. This gives the protein CASSPRTAFNYGYTF.

V usage is TRBV19 and J usage is TRBJ1-1, with 7 bases identical to TRBD1. The germline gives CDR1 LNHDA, CDR2 SQIVND (reference sequence). V lost 5 bases, J lost 7 bases, and 10 bases stayed unmatched. The CDR3 has 14 amino acids. CDR3: CASSEWAGGNEAFF. In nucleotides, the CDR3 is TGTGCCAGTAGTGAATGGGCAGGGGGGAATGAAGCTTTCTTT. Together with reference TRBV19 and TRBJ1-1, the CDR3 gives the full variable domain: DGGITQSPKYLFRKEGQNVTLSCEQNLNHDAMYWYRQDPGQGLRLIYYSQIVNDFQKGDIAEGYSVSREKKESFPLTVTSAQKNPTAFYLCASSEWAGGNEAFFGQGTRLTVV.

The rearrangement links TRBV3-1 (or the pseudogene TRBV3-2) to TRBJ1-4, with TRBD1 matching 7 bases. In germline, CDR1 is LGHDT, CDR2 YNNKEL (reference sequence). The CDR3 runs 18 residues. J gave up 6 bases and V 2 bases, and 15 bases lay outside the gene matches. The CDR3 bases are TGTGCCAGCAGCCAACAAGACAGGGAGGTGTGGTTAGATGAAAAACTGTTTTTT. This encodes CASSQQDREVWLDEKLFF.

This clone was counted once. V usage is TRBV13 and J usage is TRBJ2-7, with 7 bases that match TRBD1. This CDR3 contains 13 residues. Looked up from germline, CDR1 is PRHDT and CDR2 is FYEKMQ (reference sequence). Trimming took 5 bases from V and 4 from J; bases not matched to a gene: 5. CDR3 nucleotide sequence: TGTGCCAGCAGCGGACAGGTTCTTTACGAGCAGTACTTC. As protein: CASSGQVLYEQYF.

The chain carries TRBV11-2 and TRBJ1-4, with D hard to call. With 2 bases removed from V and 7 bases from J, the gap between germline ends came to 11 bases. Germline-derived CDR1 and CDR2 are SGHAT and FQNNGV. The CDR3 spans 14 residues. The CDR3 protein is CASSLQKEGEKLFF. In nucleotides, the CDR3 is TGTGCCAGCAGCTTACAGAAAGAGGGTGAAAAACTGTTTTTT.

V usage is TRBV4-1 and J usage is TRBJ2-1, with D perhaps TRBD1 (5 bases). V was pared by 6 bases and J by 0 bases, with 15 bases between. CDR1 and CDR2 from the germline V gene are MGHRA and YSYEKL. CDR3 length: 16 residues. The CDR3 DNA reads TGCGCCAGCAGGGACATAGACACGTCCTCCTACAATGAGCAGTTCTTC. Protein product: CASRDIDTSSYNEQFF.

The V gene is TRBV5-1, the J gene TRBJ2-6, with D possibly matching TRBD1 (5 bases). The CDR3 has 16 amino acids. Trimming stripped 4 bases from V and 0 bases from J, with 11 bases between. Germline V CDR1 and CDR2: SGHRS, YFSETQ. The CDR3 here is CASSPKTDSGANVLTF. The CDR3 nucleotides are TGCGCCAGCAGCCCAAAGACAGACTCTGGGGCCAACGTCCTGACTTTC.

The J gene is TRBJ1-5, the V gene TRBV5-1; D gene ambiguous. CDR3 size: 14 residues. CDR1 and CDR2 from the germline V gene are SGHRS and YFSETQ. The V end lost 0 bases, the J end lost 2 bases, and 6 bases lay between the germline ends. CDR3 loop: CASSLVAGNQPQHF. The CDR3 DNA follows: TGCGCCAGCAGCTTGGTCGCAGGCAATCAGCCCCAGCATTTT.

The rearrangement uses TRBV10-3 and TRBJ2-7, with D possibly matching TRBD1 (5 bases). This CDR3 has 12 amino acids. The germline V and J ends were trimmed by 4 bases and 4 bases, with 8 bases remaining between them. The germline gives CDR1 ENHRY, CDR2 SYGVKD. The CDR3 DNA reads TGTGCCATCAGTGCACAGGCTTACGAGCAGTACTTC. Encoded protein: CAISAQAYEQYF.

The J gene is TRBJ1-5, the V gene TRBV12-3 or TRBV12-4; D is ambiguous. V lost 10 bases, J lost 0 bases, and 7 bases lay in between. The CDR3 has 12 residues. The CDR3 DNA follows: TGTGCCACCCGCCGTAGCAATCAGCCCCAGCATTTT. Amino acids: CATRRSNQPQHF.